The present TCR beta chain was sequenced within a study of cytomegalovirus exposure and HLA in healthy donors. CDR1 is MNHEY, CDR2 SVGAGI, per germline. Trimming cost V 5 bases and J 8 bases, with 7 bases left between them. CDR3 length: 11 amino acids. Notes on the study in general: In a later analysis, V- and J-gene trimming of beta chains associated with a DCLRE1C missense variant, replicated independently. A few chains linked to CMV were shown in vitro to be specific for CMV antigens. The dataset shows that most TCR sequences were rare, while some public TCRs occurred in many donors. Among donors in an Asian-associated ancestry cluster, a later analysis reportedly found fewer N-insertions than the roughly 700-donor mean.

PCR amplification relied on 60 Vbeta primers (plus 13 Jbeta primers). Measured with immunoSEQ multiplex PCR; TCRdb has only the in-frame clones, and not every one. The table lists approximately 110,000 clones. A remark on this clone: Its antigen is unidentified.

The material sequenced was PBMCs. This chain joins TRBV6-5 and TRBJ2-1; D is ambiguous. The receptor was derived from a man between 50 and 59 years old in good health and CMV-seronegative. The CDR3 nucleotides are TGTGCCAGCAGTGTAGCATATGAGCAGTTCTTC. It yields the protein CASSVAYEQFF.